Each of the 26 T cell receptor beta chains below was sequenced from the same sample in a study of T-cell reconstitution after alpha-beta-depleted transplantation in children. Construction of the TCRbeta library involved unique molecular identifiers. MiXCR was run by TCRdb on the PCR reads, yielding one entry per CDR3 protein. Of hundreds of thousands of distinct CDR3 sequences in the sample, 6.5% to 10% are singletons; the top ten hold approximately 6%. Source: PBMCs, mostly from graft donor cells, taken 180 days after TCRalphabeta/CD19-depleted stem cell transplant. All receptors derive from a male patient younger than 18 who had a stem cell transplant for acute lymphoblastic leukemia, so the T cells may come from the graft donor.

In its sample, this clonotype was seen many times. The V and J genes are TRBV25-1 and TRBJ2-1; 8 bases match TRBD2. CDR1 MGHDK and CDR2 SYGVNS come from the germline V gene. CDR3 size: 16 residues. The V gene end was trimmed by 7 bases and the J gene end by 5 bases; junction bases not matched to a gene: 13. The CDR3 DNA follows: TGTGCCAGCACCGGGGGGGCTGGGAATTATCACAATGAGCAGTTCTTC. Encoded protein: CASTGGAGNYHNEQFF.

With respect to this clonotype: The junction and the germline gene differ at one end; a read error may be behind it. V and J are TRBV28 and TRBJ1-4; no clear D gene. Germline assignment: CDR1 MDHEN and CDR2 SYDVKM. The CDR3 length is 14 residues. CDR3 coding DNA: TGTCCCAGCAGTTCGGGCAGCTTCAATGAAAAACTGTTTTTT. Amino acid sequence: CPSSSGSFNEKLFF. Supplemented by reference TRBV28 and TRBJ1-4, the full variable domain reads DVKVTQSSRYLVKRTGEKVFLECVQDMDHENMFWYRQDPGLGLRLIYFSYDVKMKEKGDIPEGYSVSREKKERFSLILESASTNQTSMYLCPSSSGSFNEKLFFGSGTQLSVL.

Worth noting for this clonotype: This may arise from a read error, as a much more abundant clone is one base away. The chain recombines TRBV15 with TRBJ2-1; possibly TRBD1 for D (6 bases). The germline V and J ends were trimmed by 2 bases and 0 bases, with 29 bases remaining between them. This CDR3 region has 22 residues. The germline V gene encodes CDR1 LNHNV and CDR2 YYDKDF (reference sequence). DNA for the CDR3: TGTGCCACCAGCAGACTCGGACAGACTGGCGGGTCAATCACCTTCTCCTACAATGAGCAGTTCTTC. It encodes CATSRLGQTGGSITFSYNEQFF. Based on the CDR3 plus reference TRBV15 and TRBJ2-1, the full variable domain is DAMVIQNPRYQVTQFGKPVTLSCSQTLNHNVMYWYQQKSSQAPKLLFHYYDKDFNNEADTPDNFQSRRPNTSFCFLDIRSPGLGDTAMYLCATSRLGQTGGSITFSYNEQFFGPGTRLTVL.

In this sample, this clonotype turned up many times. The chain carries TRBV27 and TRBJ1-2; perhaps TRBD1 as D (6 bases). Germline V gives CDR1 MNHEY, CDR2 SMNVEV (reference sequence). The CDR3 contains 12 residues. V gave up 6 bases and J gave up 4 bases, with 9 bases separating them. CDR3 loop: CASRGQSYGYTF. CDR3 DNA sequence: TGTGCCAGCAGAGGACAGTCCTATGGCTACACCTTC.

This clonotype was seen ten or more times. The rearrangement uses TRBV11-2 and TRBJ1-6; TRBD1 matches 7 bases. Germline V gene data show CDR1 as SGHAT and CDR2 as FQNNGV. V lost 1 base, J lost 5 bases, and 5 bases stayed unmatched. CDR3 length: 16 residues. The CDR3 DNA sequence: TGTGCCAGCAGCTTAGCCCCGACAGGGAATAATTCACCCCTCCACTTT. Translated, it gives CASSLAPTGNNSPLHF.

V is TRBV7-2 and J is TRBJ2-6; 12 bases line up with TRBD2. V shed 5 bases, J shed 4 bases, and the junction held 6 bases outside the gene matches. Germline V gene data show CDR1 as SGHTA and CDR2 as FQGNSA. The CDR3 has 17 amino acids. CDR3 nucleotides: TGTGCCAGCAGCCCTAGCGGGAGGGGGGCAGGGGCCAACGTCCTGACTTTC. Encoded protein: CASSPSGRGAGANVLTF.

This clonotype was seen many times. V is TRBV7-9 and J is TRBJ1-2; 7 bases line up with TRBD1. Germline V CDR1 and CDR2: SEHNR, FQNEAQ (reference sequence). There are 15 residues in the CDR3. V was pared by 4 bases and J by 2 bases, with 7 bases of the junction left unmatched. The CDR3 reads CASSYPDRRNYGYTF. In DNA form, the CDR3 reads TGTGCCAGCAGCTACCCGGACAGGAGGAACTATGGCTACACCTTC.

This clonotype was seen ten or more times. J is TRBJ1-5 and V is TRBV4-3; D is unresolved. Trimming took off 0 bases at V and 7 bases at J, with 7 bases between the two ends. The CDR3 has 13 residues. Germline-derived CDR1 and CDR2 are LGHNA and YSLEER. The DNA for the CDR3 is TGCGCCAGCAGCCAAGAAATACGACAGCCCCAGCATTTT. Residues: CASSQEIRQPQHF.

This clonotype was found many times. The J gene is TRBJ1-1, the V gene TRBV5-6; 8 bases fit TRBD1. The CDR3 has 12 residues. Looked up from germline, CDR1 is SGHDT and CDR2 is YYEEEE. V was pared by 4 bases and J by 9 bases, with 5 bases of the junction left unmatched. The chain's CDR3 is CASSTLRGQAFF. The CDR3 DNA reads as TGTGCCAGCAGCACCCTCAGGGGGCAAGCTTTCTTT.

In the case of this clonotype: With a much larger clone just one base away, this may be a read error. The chain couples TRBV28 to TRBJ2-7; D gene unclear. CDR1 is MDHEN and CDR2 is SYDVKM in the germline V gene. The CDR3 sequence is 15 residues long. The CDR3 DNA sequence: TGTGCCAGCAGTCCCCCGGCGAGGACCCACTACAAGCAGTACTTC. Translating gives CASSPPARTHYKQYF.

This clonotype appeared many times. This chain uses TRBV7-3 with TRBJ2-1, with a possible D match to TRBD1 (5 bases). This CDR3 is built from 16 residues. Trimming left V 1 base short and J 0 bases short, with 10 bases between. In germline, CDR1 is SGHTA, CDR2 FQGTGA. The DNA for the CDR3 is TGTGCCAGCAGCTTAAAACAGGCGAGCTCCTACAATGAGCAGTTCTTC. Translated: CASSLKQASSYNEQFF.

This clonotype was detected many times. The rearrangement links TRBV18 to TRBJ1-2, with unresolved D. Looked up from germline, CDR1 is KGHSH and CDR2 is LQKENI. V lost 0 bases and J lost 4, with 15 bases in between. This CDR3 is built from 16 residues. CDR3 protein: CASSPPAVSFGYGYTF. CDR3 DNA sequence: TGTGCCAGCTCACCACCGGCCGTGAGTTTTGGCTATGGCTACACCTTC.

Many counts were recorded for this clonotype. The chain employs TRBV20-1 and TRBJ1-1; 10 nucleotides match TRBD1. Germline V lookup: CDR1 DFQATT, CDR2 SNEGSKA (reference sequence). The CDR3 loop spans 15 amino acids. V lost 2 bases to trimming and J lost 11 bases; unmatched junction nucleotides: 14. This CDR3 reads CSARTYGTGEGSAFF. CDR3 sequence (DNA): TGCAGTGCTAGAACCTACGGGACAGGGGAAGGGTCGGCTTTCTTT.

This clonotype was observed at least ten times. This rearrangement joins TRBV5-1 to TRBJ2-2; D unresolved. There are 13 residues in the CDR3. From germline, CDR1 is SGHRS and CDR2 YFSETQ. V dropped 5 bases and J dropped 3 bases, with 8 bases sitting between them. DNA for the CDR3: TGCGCCAGCAGGGAATCAGACACCGGGGAGCTGTTTTTT. This encodes CASRESDTGELFF.

This clonotype was recorded at least ten times. The V and J genes are TRBV2 and TRBJ2-7; no clear D. From germline, CDR1 is SNHLY and CDR2 FYNNEI. This CDR3 comprises 12 residues. V gave up 7 bases and J gave up 2 bases, with 9 bases separating them. CDR3: CASKSSPYEQYF. The CDR3 nucleotides are TGTGCCAGCAAATCCAGTCCCTACGAGCAGTACTTC.

This clonotype was recorded many times. This chain joins TRBV6-5 and TRBJ2-1; D possibly corresponds to TRBD2 (6 bases). Germline V gene sequence: CDR1 MNHEY, CDR2 SVGAGI. The CDR3 totals 15 residues. V gave up 2 bases and J gave up 2 bases, with 10 bases separating them. CDR3 loop: CASSYGGDPYNEQFF. CDR3 in DNA: TGTGCCAGCAGTTACGGCGGGGACCCCTACAATGAGCAGTTCTTC.

This clonotype was counted many times. The chain carries TRBV2 and TRBJ1-6, with D tentatively TRBD1 (6 bases). From germline, CDR1 is SNHLY and CDR2 FYNNEI. The V gene lost 1 base and the J gene lost 8 bases, with 15 bases spanning the gap. CDR3 size: 16 residues. In nucleotides, the CDR3 is TGTGCCAGCAGTGAAGGGACAGAGGTTGGAGATTCACCCCTCCACTTT. Protein product: CASSEGTEVGDSPLHF.

This clonotype was observed a handful of times. CDR3 loop: CASSQVGRMDTGELFF. The CDR3 DNA follows: TGTGCCAGCAGCCAAGTTGGCAGGATGGATACCGGGGAGCTGTTTTTT. The J gene is TRBJ2-2, the V gene TRBV4-2; D unresolved. Germline CDR1 LGHNA, CDR2 YNFKEQ. The germline V and J ends were trimmed by 1 base and 5 bases, with 14 bases remaining between them. This CDR3 has 16 residues.

Notes on this clonotype: A much larger clone sits a single nucleotide away, making a read error possible. This sequence joins TRBV6-2 or TRBV6-3 and TRBJ1-1; D ambiguous. The CDR3 is 18 amino acids. CDR1 is MNHEY and CDR2 is SVGEGT in the germline V gene. V was trimmed by 7 bases and J by 3 bases, leaving 27 bases between them. DNA of the CDR3: TGTGCCAGCACTATACTGGTTATCCGGGGAGGCGAGGACACTGAAGCTTTCTTT. This sequence encodes CASTILVIRGGEDTEAFF.

This clonotype has at least ten counts. The V call is TRBV24-1, the J call TRBJ2-7, with unresolved D. Per germline, CDR1 KGHDR and CDR2 SFDVKD. V gave up 5 bases and J gave up 2 bases, with 12 bases separating them. CDR3 length equals 14 residues. CDR3 sequence (DNA): TGTGCCACCAGTGCCCCGGGCCCCGCCTACGAGCAGTACTTC. It yields the protein CATSAPGPAYEQYF.

The chain recombines TRBV6-5 with TRBJ2-3, with D perhaps TRBD1 (5 bases). The germline V gene has CDR1 MNHEY and CDR2 SVGAGI. The CDR3 runs 16 residues. V was clipped by 0 bases and J by 5 bases, with 15 bases between them. The CDR3, as DNA: TGTGCCAGCAGTTACTCGAAGGGGTATCTTAGAGATACGCAGTATTTT. This sequence encodes CASSYSKGYLRDTQYF.

This clonotype was detected ten times or more. At one boundary the junction diverges from the germline segment, which might be a read error. The chain has TRBV29-1 and TRBJ1-3; 7 bases map to TRBD1. The CDR3 sequence is 14 residues long. Germline lookup yields CDR1 SQVTM and CDR2 ANQGSEA. CDR3 amino acids: CSAEQGSSGNTIYF. CDR3 in DNA: TGCAGCGCTGAACAGGGGAGCTCTGGAAACACCATATATTTT.

Regarding this clonotype: With a much larger clone just one base away, this may be a read error. The V call is TRBV5-6, the J call TRBJ2-3, with a possible D match to TRBD2 (5 bases). The CDR3 has 18 residues. From germline, CDR1 is SGHDT and CDR2 YYEEEE. V lost 2 bases and J 4 bases, leaving 23 bases between the germline ends. The CDR3 spells CASSFLGEKGLMPDTQYF. The DNA of the CDR3 is TGTGCCAGCAGCTTTCTTGGGGAGAAAGGGCTCATGCCAGATACGCAGTATTTT.

The chain is built from TRBV28 and TRBJ2-7; maybe TRBD1 (5 bases). Germline CDR1 MDHEN, CDR2 SYDVKM. The CDR3 has 13 residues. Trimming left V 3 bases short and J 5 bases short, with 11 bases between. The CDR3 DNA follows: TGTGCCAGCAGTTTCCCAGGGTTCGACGAGCAGTACTTC. Protein: CASSFPGFDEQYF.

In this sample, this clonotype turned up many times. CDR3 DNA sequence: TGTGCCACCGGGGAATCTTGGAGAACCGGGGAGCTGTTTTTT. Translating it yields CATGESWRTGELFF. The chain carries TRBV24-1 and TRBJ2-2; unclear D gene. The length of the CDR3 is 14 residues. Germline V gives CDR1 KGHDR, CDR2 SFDVKD. Trimming stripped 9 bases from V and 5 bases from J, with 15 bases between.

Regarding this clonotype: This may arise from a read error, as a much more abundant clone is one base away. V is TRBV9 and J is TRBJ2-5, with a weak D call TRBD1 (6 bases). The germline gives CDR1 SGDLS, CDR2 YYNGEE. There are 13 residues in the CDR3. CDR3 DNA sequence: TGTGCCAGCAGCCCCGGGACAAGGGAGACCCAGCACTTC. Its protein is CASSPGTRETQHF.